These 6 T cell receptor beta chains originate from one sample sequenced in a study of blood T cell repertoires in COVID-19. Repertoires were generated with immunoSEQ multiplex PCR, while TCRdb's copy carries only in-frame clones and drops some. The sample consists of roughly 150,000 clones, around 83% of them appearing once. The sequenced sample was peripheral blood. The receptors here all came from a woman between 50 and 59 years old with COVID-19, enrolled during active disease.

This chain uses TRBV25-1 with TRBJ2-1; 10 bases fit TRBD2. After removal of 2 bases from V and 5 bases from J, the junction contained 6 bases not matched to a gene. Germline V CDR1 and CDR2: MGHDK, SYGVNS. The CDR3 is made up of 16 amino acids. CDR3 bases: TGTGCCAGCAGTGAAGTAGCGGGGGGTTACAACAATGAGCAGTTCTTC. Its protein is CASSEVAGGYNNEQFF.

In its sample, this clone was seen a few times. CDR3 nucleotides: TGCGCCAGCAGCTTGGGCCTACTATACGAGCAGTACTTC. Translating gives CASSLGLLYEQYF. The chain is built from TRBV5-1 and TRBJ2-7, with D hard to call. There are 13 residues in the CDR3. V lost 0 bases, J lost 4 bases, and 8 bases lay in between. Germline CDR1 reads SGHRS; CDR2 reads YFSETQ.

The chain couples TRBV19 to TRBJ2-2; 8 bases line up with TRBD1. The length of the CDR3 is 14 residues. Unmatched junction bases numbered 4, after V lost 4 bases and J lost 6 bases. The germline V gene has CDR1 LNHDA and CDR2 SQIVND (reference sequence). Written as DNA, the CDR3 is TGTGCCAGTAGTAACGGACAGGGAGCCGGGGAGCTGTTTTTT. The encoded protein is CASSNGQGAGELFF. Looking up the rest from reference TRBV19 and TRBJ2-2 gives the full variable domain: DGGITQSPKYLFRKEGQNVTLSCEQNLNHDAMYWYRQDPGQGLRLIYYSQIVNDFQKGDIAEGYSVSREKKESFPLTVTSAQKNPTAFYLCASSNGQGAGELFFGEGSRLTVL.

This clone was observed a single time. The gene calls are TRBV18 and TRBJ2-3, with D unclear. Trimming left V 6 bases short and J 5 bases short, with 12 bases between. CDR1 is KGHSH and CDR2 is LQKENI in the germline V gene. This CDR3 comprises 13 residues. DNA of the CDR3: TGTGCCAGCTCTGTCGGGTTCGGAGATACGCAGTATTTT. Protein sequence: CASSVGFGDTQYF.

The DNA for the CDR3 is TGTGCCACCAGTGAAGCGGGGGGAGATACGCAGTATTTT. This gives the protein CATSEAGGDTQYF. The chain employs TRBV24-1 and TRBJ2-3; 9 bases fit TRBD2. This CDR3 has 13 residues. V shed 4 bases, J shed 5 bases, and the junction held 0 bases outside the gene matches. From germline, CDR1 is KGHDR and CDR2 SFDVKD.

This clone has just a few counts. The genes are TRBV10-3 and TRBJ2-7, with 9 bases lining up with TRBD1. In germline, CDR1 is ENHRY, CDR2 SYGVKD. The CDR3 extends over 13 amino acids. The V segment lost 10 bases and the J segment 2 bases; nucleotides outside the gene matches: 6. DNA of the CDR3: TGTGCCACTACAGGGGGCGAAACCTACGAGCAGTACTTC. Its translation: CATTGGETYEQYF.